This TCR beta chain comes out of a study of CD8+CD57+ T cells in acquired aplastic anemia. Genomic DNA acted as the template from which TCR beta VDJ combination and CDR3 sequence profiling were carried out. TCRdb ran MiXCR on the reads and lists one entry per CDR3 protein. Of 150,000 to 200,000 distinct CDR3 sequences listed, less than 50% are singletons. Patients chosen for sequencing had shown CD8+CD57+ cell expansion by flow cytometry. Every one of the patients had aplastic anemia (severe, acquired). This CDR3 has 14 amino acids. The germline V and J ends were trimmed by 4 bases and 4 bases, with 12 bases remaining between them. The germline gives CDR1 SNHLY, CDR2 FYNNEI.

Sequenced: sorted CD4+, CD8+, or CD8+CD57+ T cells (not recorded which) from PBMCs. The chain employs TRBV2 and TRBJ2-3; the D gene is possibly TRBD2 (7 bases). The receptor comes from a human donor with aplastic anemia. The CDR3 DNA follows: TGTGCCAGCAGTGTGACGGGGGGCGCAGATACGCAGTATTTT. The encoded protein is CASSVTGGADTQYF.